This record covers a single TCR beta chain. The germline V gene has CDR1 LGHNA and CDR2 YNFKEQ. The CDR3 has 18 amino acids. Trimming removed 4 bases from V and 0 bases from J, with 20 bases in between. This entry comes from a study of cytomegalovirus exposure and HLA in healthy donors. It was with 60 Vbeta and 13 Jbeta primers that the PCR ran. Sequenced by immunoSEQ multiplex PCR; TCRdb stores in-frame clones only, minus some. The table has over 85,000 clones, about 72% seen once; the top ten hold 2.1%. The TCR was taken from a young man in good health and CMV-seronegative. V gene TRBV4-2 combines with J gene TRBJ2-3, with unresolved D. Material: PBMCs. In DNA, the CDR3 is TGTGCCAGCAGCCCCAGCCCCGCGACTGTATTCAGCACAGATACGCAGTATTTT. This translates into CASSPSPATVFSTDTQYF.